The 14 T cell receptor beta chains presented below share a single source sample, sequenced in a study of graft-versus-host responses after intestinal transplantation. The antigens of these receptors remain unknown. The protocol was immunoSEQ multiplex PCR, while the TCRdb copy is restricted to in-frame clones and leaves out a portion. This table holds approximately 82,000 clones, 80% to 95% found once. Sequencing was performed on unstimulated CD8+ T cells sorted from spleen or lymph node cells, taken before transplant. The receptors derive from a human donor who was the organ donor for an intestinal transplant.

The chain is built from TRBV27 and TRBJ2-5, with D possibly TRBD1 on 5 matching bases. The CDR3 consists of 13 residues. The germline gives CDR1 MNHEY, CDR2 SMNVEV (reference sequence). V was pared by 3 bases and J by 2 bases, with 7 bases between. For the CDR3, the DNA is TGTGCCAGCAGTTTCAGGGTACAAGAGACCCAGTACTTC. Amino acid sequence: CASSFRVQETQYF.

This sequence joins TRBV6-5 and TRBJ2-3; D remains ambiguous. The CDR3 contains 11 residues. Looked up from germline, CDR1 is MNHEY and CDR2 is SVGAGI. With 4 bases removed from V and 5 bases from J, the gap between germline ends came to 4 bases. The CDR3 sequence is CASSSGDTQYF. DNA of the CDR3: TGTGCCAGCAGTTCCGGAGATACGCAGTATTTT.

The rearrangement links TRBV11-2 to TRBJ1-1; D is perhaps TRBD1 (5 bases). Germline V gene sequence: CDR1 SGHAT, CDR2 FQNNGV. The CDR3 has 14 amino acids. Trimming left V 5 bases short and J 3 bases short, with 13 bases between. Here the CDR3 DNA reads TGTGCCAGCAGCCTAAATGCAGGGTACACTGAAGCTTTCTTT. Its protein product is CASSLNAGYTEAFF.

J is TRBJ2-3 and V is TRBV7-9; 9 nucleotides match TRBD1. The CDR3 consists of 18 residues. V shed 4 bases, J shed 2 bases, and the junction held 13 bases outside the gene matches. The germline V gene encodes CDR1 SEHNR and CDR2 FQNEAQ (reference sequence). CDR3 region: CASSSDRGYRFLTDTQYF. In DNA form, the CDR3 reads TGTGCCAGCAGCTCCGACAGGGGGTATAGGTTCCTCACAGATACGCAGTATTTT.

This chain joins TRBV5-1 and TRBJ1-2, with TRBD1 as a possible D gene (5 bases). The V end lost 4 bases, the J end lost 4 bases, and 8 bases lay between the germline ends. The CDR3 runs 12 residues. CDR1 is SGHRS, CDR2 YFSETQ, per germline. Here the CDR3 reads CASSRQGYGYTF. The CDR3, as DNA: TGCGCCAGCAGCCGTCAGGGCTATGGCTACACCTTC.

V usage is TRBV7-6 and J usage is TRBJ2-6; no clear D. The ends were cut back, 4 bases at V and 2 bases at J, with 9 bases in the middle. In germline, CDR1 is SGHVS, CDR2 FNYEAQ. This CDR3 contains 15 residues. CDR3 amino acids: CASSSTWAGANVLTF. The DNA of the CDR3 is TGTGCCAGCAGCTCGACTTGGGCTGGGGCCAACGTCCTGACTTTC.

The chain recombines TRBV27 with TRBJ2-5, with 8 positions matching TRBD2. CDR1 is MNHEY, CDR2 SMNVEV, per germline (reference sequence). J lost 7 bases, V lost 6 bases, and 4 bases had no gene match. This CDR3 is built from 12 residues. CDR3 bases: TGTGCCAGCAGCTGCGGGGGGCGGACCCAGTACTTC. Protein product: CASSCGGRTQYF.

This chain links TRBV7-6 with TRBJ2-7; D is unclear. Trimming shortened V by 1 base and J by 6 bases, and 4 bases separated the two germline ends. CDR1 is SGHVS and CDR2 is FNYEAQ in the germline V gene. The CDR3 runs to 11 residues. CDR3 amino acids: CASSLGREQYF. CDR3 DNA: TGTGCCAGCAGCTTAGGTCGCGAGCAGTACTTC.

The chain couples TRBV4-2 to TRBJ1-1, with 11 bases identical to TRBD1. Germline CDR1 LGHNA, CDR2 YNFKEQ. CDR3 length: 15 amino acids. Trimming at V came to 0 bases and at J to 4 bases, leaving 1 base not matched to a gene. CDR3 protein: CASSQEGTGGTEAFF. CDR3 DNA: TGTGCCAGCAGCCAAGAAGGGACAGGGGGCACTGAAGCTTTCTTT.

The chain uses TRBV11-3 and TRBJ2-3, with D maybe TRBD2 (6 bases). The V end lost 4 bases, the J end lost 7 bases, and 15 bases lay between the germline ends. The CDR3 is made up of 14 amino acids. Germline-derived CDR1 and CDR2 are SGHNT and YENEEA. The CDR3 bases are TGTGCCAGCAGCTCGGAGATGGAGGGGCATACGCAGTATTTT. This translates into CASSSEMEGHTQYF.

The V and J genes are TRBV6-6 and TRBJ2-1, with 10 bases that match TRBD2. This CDR3 contains 15 residues. Trimming cost V 2 bases and J 8 bases; bases outside gene matches: 6. The germline CDR1 and CDR2 sequences are MNHNY and SVGAGI (reference sequence). The CDR3 DNA reads as TGTGCCAGCAGTTACCTGGGACTAGCGACCGATGAGCAGTTCTTC. Its protein product is CASSYLGLATDEQFF.

The V and J genes are TRBV6-1 and TRBJ2-5; the D gene is possibly TRBD2 (6 bases). The CDR3 is made up of 14 amino acids. Trimming left V 1 base short and J 2 bases short, with 8 bases between. Germline lookup yields CDR1 MNHNS and CDR2 SASEGT. The CDR3 region has the DNA TGTGCCAGCAGTGAAGTTGGGGGGCAAGAGACCCAGTACTTC. Protein sequence: CASSEVGGQETQYF.

The chain joins TRBV29-1 to TRBJ1-1; TRBD1 matches at 7 bases. Germline trimming cut 1 base from V and 5 bases from J; bases unmatched to any gene: 10. Germline assignment: CDR1 SQVTM and CDR2 ANQGSEA. CDR3 size: 15 residues. The CDR3 loop reads CSVEGLAGGKTEAFF. Here the CDR3 DNA reads TGCAGCGTTGAAGGATTGGCAGGGGGAAAAACTGAAGCTTTCTTT.

The rearrangement joins TRBV5-6 to TRBJ2-7, with 10 bases aligning to TRBD2. V trimming: 4 bases; J trimming: 4 bases; junction bases outside the gene matches: 8. CDR3 size: 15 residues. In germline, CDR1 is SGHDT, CDR2 YYEEEE. DNA of the CDR3: TGTGCCAGCAGCGGAAGCGGGGGGGCCGAGTACGAGCAGTACTTC. The encoded protein is CASSGSGGAEYEQYF. Variable domain in full (rest from reference TRBV5-6 and TRBJ2-7): DAGVTQSPTHLIKTRGQQVTLRCSPKSGHDTVSWYQQALGQGPQFIFQYYEEEERQRGNFPDRFSGHQFPNYSSELNVNALLLGDSALYLCASSGSGGAEYEQYFGPGTRLTVT.